This note documents a single T cell receptor beta chain sequence. No antigen is known for it. This entry comes from a study of shared clonotypes between healthy human individuals. The study, taken as a whole, reports: Memory subsets had estimated richness that was generally smaller than that of naive subsets.

CD45RA+ naive and CD45RA-negative memory subsets were separated from CD4+ cells. The CDR3 contains 16 residues. CDR1 KGHSH and CDR2 LQKENI come from the germline V gene. Trimming took 3 bases from V and 3 from J, leaving 14 bases between them. As handled by the study authors: ImmunoSEQ supplied junction-only sequences lacking quality scores, so filtering was different. This table comes from immunoSEQ multiplex PCR, and its TCRdb copy is limited to in-frame clones, with some not included. D and trimming were read from the DNA, whereas the V and J calls and clone size are those reported in that table. The table records under 550,000 clones, less than 96% of them present only once.

Sequenced: naive CD4+ T cells sorted from blood. The subset denotes: CD45RA+ positively selected. The source of this sequence is a woman younger than 45 in good health. This chain connects TRBV18 to TRBJ1-4, with D tentatively TRBD1 (5 bases). The CDR3 sequence: CASSPGAGTANEKLFF. The CDR3 coding sequence is TGTGCCAGCTCACCGGGCGCAGGGACGGCTAATGAAAAACTGTTTTTT. Looking up the rest from reference TRBV18 and TRBJ1-4 gives the full variable domain: NAGVMQNPRHLVRRRGQEARLRCSPMKGHSHVYWYRQLPEEGLKFMVYLQKENIIDESGMPKERFSAEFPKEGPSILRIQQVVRGDSAAYFCASSPGAGTANEKLFFGSGTQLSVL.